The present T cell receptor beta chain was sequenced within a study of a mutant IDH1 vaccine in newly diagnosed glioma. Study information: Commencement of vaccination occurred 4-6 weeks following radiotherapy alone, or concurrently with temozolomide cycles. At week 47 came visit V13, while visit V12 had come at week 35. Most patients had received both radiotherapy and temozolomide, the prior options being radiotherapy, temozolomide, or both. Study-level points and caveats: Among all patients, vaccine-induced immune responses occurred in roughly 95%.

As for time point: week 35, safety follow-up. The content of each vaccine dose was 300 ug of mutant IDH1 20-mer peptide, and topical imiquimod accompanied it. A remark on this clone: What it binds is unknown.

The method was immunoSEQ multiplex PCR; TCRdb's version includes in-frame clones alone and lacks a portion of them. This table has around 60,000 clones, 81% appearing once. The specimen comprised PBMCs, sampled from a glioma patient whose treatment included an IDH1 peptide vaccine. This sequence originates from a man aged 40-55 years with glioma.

The CDR3 DNA reads as TGTGCCAGCAGTTACTTTGGACAGGGGAGCTACGAGCAGTACTTC. Translated, it gives CASSYFGQGSYEQYF. V and J are TRBV6-5 and TRBJ2-7, with 9 bases fitting TRBD1. Germline V gene sequence: CDR1 MNHEY, CDR2 SVGAGI. Unmatched junction bases numbered 4, after V lost 1 base and J lost 3 bases. The CDR3 spans 15 residues.